Presented here are 13 T cell receptor beta chains from one specimen sequenced in a study of PD-L1 blockade in urothelial cancer. The method was immunoSEQ multiplex PCR; TCRdb's version includes in-frame clones alone and lacks a portion of them. Here the sample spans roughly 87,000 clones, 87% being singletons. Sequencing was performed on PBMCs, taken around atezolizumab (anti-PD-L1) treatment. The receptors originated from a woman in her 70s with urothelial cancer.

The chain carries TRBV5-1 and TRBJ1-1; weak D call: TRBD1 (6 bases). CDR1 SGHRS and CDR2 YFSETQ come from the germline V gene. V dropped 0 bases and J dropped 1 base, with 10 bases sitting between them. The CDR3 extends over 15 amino acids. In DNA form, the CDR3 reads TGCGCCAGCAGCTTGGCGGTAGGGGGGAACACTGAAGCTTTCTTT. Translation gives CASSLAVGGNTEAFF.

This rearrangement joins TRBV4-1 to TRBJ2-7, with D hard to call. The CDR3 contains 12 residues. CDR1 MGHRA and CDR2 YSYEKL come from the germline V gene. Trimming removed 3 bases at V and 1 base at J, with 4 bases between. The CDR3 sequence is CASSHESYEQYF. The CDR3 DNA reads as TGCGCCAGCAGCCATGAGTCCTACGAGCAGTACTTC.

This chain links TRBV19 with TRBJ1-1; 7 bases agree with TRBD1. Germline CDR1 is LNHDA and CDR2 is SQIVND (reference sequence). Trimming took 9 bases from V and 3 from J; bases not matched to a gene: 19. CDR3 size: 17 residues. As DNA, the CDR3 is TGTGCCAGAGGGGGAGGACAGGCAACGGCAAGGGACACTGAAGCTTTCTTT. It specifies CARGGGQATARDTEAFF.

The chain couples TRBV30 to TRBJ2-7; 7 nucleotides line up with TRBD2. Germline V gives CDR1 GTSNPN, CDR2 SVGIG (reference sequence). The CDR3 sequence is 14 residues long. Germline trimming cut 1 base from V and 2 bases from J; bases unmatched to any gene: 5. The DNA for the CDR3 is TGTGCCTGGAGTGGAGGGACTACCACCTACGAGCAGTACTTC. Its translation is CAWSGGTTTYEQYF.

The chain couples TRBV5-4 to TRBJ2-4; perhaps TRBD2 as D (5 bases). The CDR3 length is 12 residues. Germline CDR1 SGHNT, CDR2 YYREEE (reference sequence). V was pared by 4 bases and J by 6 bases, with 8 bases between. The CDR3 sequence: CASSPEGNIQYF. The CDR3 coding sequence is TGTGCCAGCAGCCCCGAGGGAAACATTCAGTACTTC.

This sequence joins TRBV4-1 and TRBJ1-5, with TRBD1 matching over 7 bases. Germline CDR1 and CDR2: MGHRA and YSYEKL. This CDR3 region has 19 residues. V lost 0 bases and J lost 2; bases outside the gene matches: 13. CDR3 DNA: TGCGCCAGCAGCCAAGATTCGGACCAGGGGGTTGTCCGCAATCAGCCCCAGCATTTT. Its protein product is CASSQDSDQGVVRNQPQHF.

This sequence joins TRBV6-1 and TRBJ1-5, with 8 nucleotides matching TRBD1. The V gene's germline CDR1 is MNHNS and CDR2 SASEGT. The CDR3 covers 13 residues. J lost 4 bases, V lost 6 bases, and 2 bases had no gene match. CDR3: CASRDRANQPQHF. DNA of the CDR3: TGTGCCAGCAGGGACAGGGCTAATCAGCCCCAGCATTTT.

The gene calls are TRBV7-9 and TRBJ1-5; D call uncertain. Germline V gene sequence: CDR1 SEHNR, CDR2 FQNEAQ (reference sequence). The V end lost 1 base, the J end lost 0 bases, and 7 bases lay between the germline ends. The CDR3 contains 15 residues. The CDR3 DNA sequence: TGTGCCAGCAGCTTAGGGCAGGCTAGCAATCAGCCCCAGCATTTT. Translating gives CASSLGQASNQPQHF.

The rearrangement links TRBV21-1 to TRBJ1-1; the DNA was not compared with TRBD1, the D call given in the table. TRBV21-1 constitutes a pseudogene. This CDR3 has 15 amino acids. The DNA of the CDR3 is TGTGCCAGCAGCAAAAGGGGCAGGGTGAACACTGAAGCTTTCTTT. This translates into CASSKRGRVNTEAFF.

The chain links TRBV30 to TRBJ2-2; 7 nucleotides line up with TRBD2. The germline CDR1 and CDR2 sequences are GTSNPN and SVGIG (reference sequence). This CDR3 region has 14 residues. J gave up 6 bases and V 8 bases, and 12 bases lay outside the gene matches. The CDR3 nucleotides are TGTGCCAGCCCTTGGGGAGGGGCGGCCGGGGAGCTGTTTTTT. This sequence encodes CASPWGGAAGELFF.

The chain joins TRBV5-1 to TRBJ2-2; D is uncertain. The germline gives CDR1 SGHRS, CDR2 YFSETQ. Trimming left V 1 base short and J 0 bases short, with 10 bases between. This CDR3 region has 16 residues. In DNA, the CDR3 is TGCGCCAGCAGCTTGTCGGTCCCCGCGAACACCGGGGAGCTGTTTTTT. It codes for CASSLSVPANTGELFF.

The chain couples TRBV4-3 to TRBJ1-6; weak D call: TRBD1 (5 bases). CDR1 LGHNA and CDR2 YSLEER come from the germline V gene. This CDR3 comprises 14 residues. V was shortened by 3 bases and J by 9 bases, with 12 bases between the two germline ends. The CDR3 bases are TGCGCCAGCAGCCAGGGGCAGAGAAGTTCACCCCTCCACTTT. Amino acids: CASSQGQRSSPLHF.

The rearrangement joins TRBV5-1 to TRBJ2-5; D is possibly TRBD1 (6 bases). The CDR3 is 15 residues long. V was shortened by 0 bases and J by 3 bases, with 12 bases between the two germline ends. Germline values: CDR1 SGHRS, CDR2 YFSETQ. The CDR3 region is CASSLGGRQEETQYF. The CDR3 DNA follows: TGCGCCAGCAGCTTGGGGGGTAGACAGGAAGAGACCCAGTACTTC.